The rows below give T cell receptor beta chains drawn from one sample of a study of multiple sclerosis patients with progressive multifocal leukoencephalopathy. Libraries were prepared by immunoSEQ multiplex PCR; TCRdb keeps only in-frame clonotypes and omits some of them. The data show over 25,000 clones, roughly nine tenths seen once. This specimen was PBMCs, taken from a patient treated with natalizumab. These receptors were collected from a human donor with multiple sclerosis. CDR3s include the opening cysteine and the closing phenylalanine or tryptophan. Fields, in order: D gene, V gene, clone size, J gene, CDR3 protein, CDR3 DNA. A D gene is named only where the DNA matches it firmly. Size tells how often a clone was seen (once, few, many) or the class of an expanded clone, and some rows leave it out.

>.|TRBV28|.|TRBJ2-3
CASGRIQGDHSTDTQYF
TGTGCCAGCGGCCGGATACAGGGAGATCATAGCACAGATACGCAGTATTTT
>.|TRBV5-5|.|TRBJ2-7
CASSLRGKESSEQYF
TGTGCCAGCAGCTTACGGGGGAAGGAGTCGAGCGAGCAGTACTTC
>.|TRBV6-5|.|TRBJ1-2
CASSDAGYGYTF
TGTGCCAGCAGTGACGCCGGCTATGGCTACACCTTC
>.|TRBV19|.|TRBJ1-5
CASTEMGNQPQHF
TGTGCCAGTACCGAGATGGGCAATCAGCCCCAGCATTTT
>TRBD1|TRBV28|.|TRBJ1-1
CASSPRTGLGYTEAFF
TGTGCCAGCAGCCCCCGGACAGGGCTTGGTTACACTGAAGCTTTCTTT
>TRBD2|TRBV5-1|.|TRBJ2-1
CASSLRLAGSQEQFF
TGCGCCAGCAGCCTAAGACTAGCGGGTTCACAGGAGCAGTTCTTC
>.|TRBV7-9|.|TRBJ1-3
CASSRYLPSSGNTIYF
TGTGCCAGCAGCCGATATCTTCCAAGCTCTGGAAACACCATATATTTT
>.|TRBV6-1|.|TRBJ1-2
CASSEWGNGYTF
TGTGCCAGCAGTGAATGGGGGAACGGCTACACCTTC
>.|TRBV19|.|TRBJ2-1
CASSSRRSEQFF
TGTGCCAGTAGTAGTCGCCGTTCCGAGCAGTTCTTC
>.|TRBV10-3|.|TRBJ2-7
CAIRDSGVYEQYF
TGTGCCATCAGGGACAGCGGGGTCTACGAGCAGTACTTC
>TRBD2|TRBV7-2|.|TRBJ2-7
CASSVLAGGEQYF
TGTGCCAGCAGCGTTCTAGCGGGAGGCGAGCAGTACTTC
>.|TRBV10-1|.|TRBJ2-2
CASSESGPAGELFF
TGCGCCAGCAGTGAGTCAGGACCCGCCGGGGAGCTGTTTTTT
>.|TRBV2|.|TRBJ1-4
CASSERRGSGFF
TGTGCCAGCAGTGAGCGAAGGGGATCGGGGTTTTTT
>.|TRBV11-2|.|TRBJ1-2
CASSPPGDHGYTF
TGTGCCAGCAGCCCCCCCGGGGACCATGGCTACACCTTC
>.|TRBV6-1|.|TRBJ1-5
CASSWSQNQPQHF
TGTGCCAGCAGTTGGTCGCAGAATCAGCCCCAGCATTTT
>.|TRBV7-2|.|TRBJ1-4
CASSSGRGSATNEKLFF
TGTGCCAGCAGCTCCGGGCGGGGAAGTGCAACTAATGAAAAACTGTTTTTT
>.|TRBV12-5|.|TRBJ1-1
CASGLNTEAFF
TGTGCTAGTGGTTTGAACACTGAAGCTTTCTTT
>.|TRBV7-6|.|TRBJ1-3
CASSLSNRVSGNTIYF
TGTGCCAGCAGCTTAAGTAATAGGGTGTCTGGAAACACCATATATTTT
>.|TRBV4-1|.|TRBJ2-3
CASSQEGIGASTDTQYF
TGCGCCAGCAGCCAAGAAGGTATCGGTGCTAGCACAGATACGCAGTATTTT
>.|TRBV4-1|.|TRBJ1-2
CASSQPLRSAVAGYTF
TGCGCCAGCAGCCAGCCGCTTCGATCAGCCGTTGCTGGCTACACCTTC
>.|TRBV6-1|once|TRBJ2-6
CASSIKMGANVLTF
TGTGCCAGCAGTATAAAAATGGGGGCCAACGTCCTGACTTTC
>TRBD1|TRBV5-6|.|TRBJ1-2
CASSPEQGRDYGYTF
TGTGCCAGCAGCCCAGAACAGGGGAGGGACTATGGCTACACCTTC
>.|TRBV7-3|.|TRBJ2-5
CASSFTNQETQYF
TGTGCCAGCAGCTTCACGAATCAAGAGACCCAGTACTTC
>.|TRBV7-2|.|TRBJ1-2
CASSTGPDNYGYTF
TGTGCCAGCAGCACGGGACCAGATAACTATGGCTACACCTTC
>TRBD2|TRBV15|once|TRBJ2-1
CATSRDRLAGEVRFF
TGTGCCACCAGCAGGGATCGGCTAGCGGGAGAGGTGCGGTTCTTC
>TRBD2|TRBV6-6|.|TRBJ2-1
CASSQTSVYNEQFF
TGTGCCAGCAGTCAGACTAGCGTTTACAATGAGCAGTTCTTC
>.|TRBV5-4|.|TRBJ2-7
CASSFGNYEQYF
TGTGCCAGCAGCTTCGGTAACTACGAGCAGTACTTC
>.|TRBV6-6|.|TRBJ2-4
CASSYSPAARIQYF
TGTGCCAGCAGTTACTCGCCGGCGGCTCGGATTCAGTACTTC
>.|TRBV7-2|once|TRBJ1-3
CASSLQGSGNTIYF
TGTGCCAGCAGCTTACAGGGATCTGGAAACACCATATATTTT
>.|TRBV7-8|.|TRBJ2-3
CASSLGLHTQYF
TGTGCCAGCAGCTTAGGTTTGCATACGCAGTATTTT
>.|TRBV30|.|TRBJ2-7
CAWTQGAFYEQYF
TGTGCCTGGACCCAGGGAGCATTCTACGAGCAGTACTTC
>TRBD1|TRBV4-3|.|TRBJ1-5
CASSQNRGSNQPQHF
TGCGCCAGCAGCCAAAACAGGGGGAGCAATCAGCCCCAGCATTTT
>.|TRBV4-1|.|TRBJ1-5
CASSQTPDSNQPQHF
TGCGCCAGCAGCCAGACTCCAGATAGCAATCAGCCCCAGCATTTT
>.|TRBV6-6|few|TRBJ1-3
CASSRDSNSGNTIYF
TGTGCCAGCAGCCGGGACTCCAACTCTGGAAACACCATATATTTT
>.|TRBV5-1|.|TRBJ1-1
CASSSHRERNTEAFF
TGCGCCAGCAGCTCCCACAGGGAACGGAACACTGAAGCTTTCTTT
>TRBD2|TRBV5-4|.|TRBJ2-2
CASSLPGELAAGELFF
TGTGCCAGCAGCTTGCCGGGGGAACTAGCGGCCGGGGAGCTGTTTTTT
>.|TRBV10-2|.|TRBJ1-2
CASSEPQTRYGYTF
TGCGCCAGCAGTGAGCCTCAGACTCGCTATGGCTACACCTTC
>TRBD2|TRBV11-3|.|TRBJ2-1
CASSSGMTSGNNEQFF
TGTGCCAGCAGCTCAGGAATGACTAGCGGCAACAATGAGCAGTTCTTC
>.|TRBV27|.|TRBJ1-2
CASSFGPSYGYTF
TGTGCCAGCAGTTTTGGTCCCAGCTATGGCTACACCTTC
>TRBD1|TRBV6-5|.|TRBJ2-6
CASSSGTAVNVLTF
TGTGCCAGCAGTTCGGGGACAGCCGTCAACGTCCTGACTTTC
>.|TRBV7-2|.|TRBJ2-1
CASKRTSYNEQFF
TGTGCCAGCAAAAGGACAAGCTACAATGAGCAGTTCTTC
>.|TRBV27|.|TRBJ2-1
CASSRIFTSSYNEQFF
TGTGCCAGCAGTCGAATCTTCACAAGCTCCTACAATGAGCAGTTCTTC
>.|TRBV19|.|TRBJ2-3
CASSQRGSSTDTQYF
TGTGCCAGTAGTCAGAGGGGTTCTTCCACAGATACGCAGTATTTT
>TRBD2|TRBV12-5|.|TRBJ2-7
CASGQTVVGLAGANEQYF
TGTGCTAGTGGGCAAACGGTGGTGGGACTAGCGGGAGCGAACGAGCAGTACTTC